Presented here are 32 T cell receptor beta chains from one specimen sequenced in a study of molecular identifiers for immune sequencing clone quantification. TCRdb re-called the PCR reads with MiXCR, one entry per CDR3 protein. The repertoire holds nearly 650,000 distinct CDR3 sequences, with roughly 25% as singletons. Specimen: naive CD8+ T cells from blood, with Jurkat cell RNA spiked in. Noted subset: FACS-sorted CD8+CD4-CCR7+CD45RA+ naive T cells. These TCRs come from a human donor in good health. Some libraries in this study had Jurkat cell RNA spiked in.

This clonotype showed up many times. This sequence joins TRBV7-9 and TRBJ2-7; tentatively, D is TRBD2 (6 bases). Trimming took 1 base from V and 7 from J, leaving 14 bases between them. Germline CDR1 reads SEHNR; CDR2 reads FQNEAQ (reference sequence). The CDR3 covers 14 residues. In DNA form, the CDR3 reads TGTGCCAGCAGCTTAGTTAACTTGGCGGGAGAGCAGTACTTC. This gives the protein CASSLVNLAGEQYF.

On this clonotype itself: A read error may explain this, as a much larger clone is one base away. This chain uses TRBV7-2 with TRBJ1-2; D gene ambiguous. The V and J ends lost 10 bases and 12 bases respectively, with 21 bases between them. The CDR3 runs 12 residues. Germline V gene sequence: CDR1 SGHTA, CDR2 FQGNSA. CDR3 region: CANSQAQSVHTF. The CDR3 bases are TGTGCCAACAGTCAGGCTCAGTCGGTCCACACCTTC.

The chain combines TRBV7-9 with TRBJ1-2; 7 bases map to TRBD1. Germline values: CDR1 SEHNR, CDR2 FQNEAQ (reference sequence). V lost 6 bases, J lost 3 bases, and 7 bases stayed unmatched. This CDR3 has 14 amino acids. CDR3 amino acids: CASSFGTDHYGYTF. CDR3 in DNA: TGTGCCAGCAGTTTTGGGACAGACCACTATGGCTACACCTTC.

Regarding this clonotype: One end of the junction fails to match germline, which may point to a read error. This rearrangement joins TRBV27 to TRBJ2-7, with D perhaps TRBD1 or TRBD2 (5 bases each). The CDR3 runs 13 residues. The germline V gene encodes CDR1 MNHEY and CDR2 SMNVEV (reference sequence). The CDR3 is CVSSLTEGYEQYF. The CDR3 nucleotides are TGTGTCAGCAGTTTGACAGAGGGCTACGAGCAGTACTTC.

The rearrangement links TRBV13 to TRBJ2-5; perhaps TRBD2 as D (6 bases). Germline-derived CDR1 and CDR2 are PRHDT and FYEKMQ (reference sequence). V was cut by 3 bases and J by 5 bases, with 10 bases left in between. This CDR3 spans 13 amino acids. The CDR3 sequence is CASSLGTYETQYF. CDR3 nucleotides: TGTGCCAGCAGCTTGGGGACTTACGAGACCCAGTACTTC. The complete variable domain, with remaining parts taken from reference TRBV13 and TRBJ2-5, reads AAGVIQSPRHLIKEKRETATLKCYPIPRHDTVYWYQQGPGQDPQFLISFYEKMQSDKGSIPDRFSAQQFSDYHSELNMSSLELGDSALYFCASSLGTYETQYFGPGTRLLVL.

V gene TRBV5-1 combines with J gene TRBJ1-2; D is unresolved. The germline CDR1 and CDR2 sequences are SGHRS and YFSETQ. The CDR3 totals 14 residues. The V end was cut by 1 base, the J end by 4 bases, with 11 bases between. The CDR3 sequence: CASSLNGKAYGYTF. Written as DNA, the CDR3 is TGCGCCAGCAGCTTGAACGGGAAAGCCTATGGCTACACCTTC. Together with reference TRBV5-1 and TRBJ1-2, the CDR3 gives the full variable domain: KAGVTQTPRYLIKTRGQQVTLSCSPISGHRSVSWYQQTPGQGLQFLFEYFSETQRNKGNFPGRFSGRQFSNSRSEMNVSTLELGDSALYLCASSLNGKAYGYTFGSGTRLTVV.

Comment on this clonotype: This may arise from a read error, as a much more abundant clone is one base away. V gene TRBV28 combines with J gene TRBJ2-1, with 7 bases that match TRBD1. CDR3 size: 16 residues. Germline assignment: CDR1 MDHEN and CDR2 SYDVKM. CDR3 sequence reads: CASSGSEGQLDNGQFF. The CDR3 coding sequence is TGTGCCAGCAGTGGGTCCGAGGGACAGCTCGACAATGGGCAGTTCTTC.

Points on this clonotype: Germline and junction disagree at one end, which may indicate a read error. This chain joins TRBV30 and TRBJ1-2, with D unclear. CDR3 length: 10 residues. Germline-derived CDR1 and CDR2 are GTSNPN and SVGIG (reference sequence). The CDR3 reads CGWRGYGYTF. The CDR3 region has the DNA TGTGGCTGGAGAGGGTATGGCTACACCTTC.

The V and J genes are TRBV30 and TRBJ2-2, with 8 positions matching TRBD1. There are 15 residues in the CDR3. The V segment lost 6 bases and the J segment 7 bases; nucleotides outside the gene matches: 13. Germline V gene sequence: CDR1 GTSNPN, CDR2 SVGIG (reference sequence). In DNA, the CDR3 is TGTGCCTGCTTCCGGGCAGGGGGCTCGGACGGGGAGCTGTTTTTT. It is translated as CACFRAGGSDGELFF.

The chain is built from TRBV30 and TRBJ1-4; the D is unclear. This CDR3 contains 13 residues. V lost 4 bases, J lost 2 bases, and 8 bases lay in between. Germline CDR1 and CDR2: GTSNPN and SVGIG (reference sequence). The CDR3 region is CAWTTSTNEKLFF. CDR3 nucleotides: TGTGCCTGGACTACGTCTACTAATGAAAAACTGTTTTTT.

The chain employs TRBV29-1 and TRBJ2-1; D perhaps matches TRBD1 (6 bases). The CDR3 is 13 residues long. Germline V CDR1 and CDR2: SQVTM, ANQGSEA. Trimming took off 4 bases at V and 5 bases at J, with 12 bases between the two ends. CDR3 DNA sequence: TGCAGCGTTGTTCGGGACACTGACAATGAGCAGTTCTTC. This translates into CSVVRDTDNEQFF.

This clonotype showed up many times. The chain joins TRBV29-1 to TRBJ2-7; D is uncertain. V was pared by 6 bases and J by 5 bases, with 23 bases between. Germline CDR1 reads SQVTM; CDR2 reads ANQGSEA. CDR3 size: 15 residues. In DNA form, the CDR3 reads TGCAGCGTATACGCCAAGGGATATTACGGCGACGAGCAGTACTTC. Amino acids: CSVYAKGYYGDEQYF.

In this sample, this clonotype turned up many times. The chain recombines TRBV2 with TRBJ2-3; tentatively, D is TRBD1 (6 bases). CDR1 and CDR2 (germline): SNHLY, FYNNEI. The CDR3 extends over 17 amino acids. With 3 bases removed from V and 2 bases from J, the gap between germline ends came to 18 bases. CDR3: CASSDNPGQVNTDTQYF. The CDR3 nucleotides read TGTGCCAGCAGTGACAACCCGGGACAAGTAAACACAGATACGCAGTATTTT.

This clonotype occurred many times. The chain employs TRBV6-6 and TRBJ2-7, with 11 bases lining up with TRBD2. The CDR3 covers 16 residues. The germline V gene encodes CDR1 MNHNY and CDR2 SVGAGI (reference sequence). The ends lost 5 bases at V and 4 bases at J; junction bases unmatched: 10. CDR3 bases: TGTGCCAGCAGTACGCCAATAGCGGGAGGGTTGTACGAGCAGTACTTC. Its protein is CASSTPIAGGLYEQYF.

This clonotype came up many times. Here the CDR3 DNA reads TGTGCCAGCAGTTATAAGGATAGCAATCAGCCCCAGCATTTT. It codes for CASSYKDSNQPQHF. The V gene is TRBV6-2 or TRBV6-3, the J gene TRBJ1-5, with D unclear. Germline CDR1 is MNHEY and CDR2 is SVGEGT. CDR3 length: 14 amino acids. Between the trimmed V and J ends, which lost 3 bases and 0 bases, there was a span of 6 bases.

The chain links TRBV6-6 to TRBJ1-1; 9 bases are shared with TRBD1. The CDR3 runs 16 residues. Germline values: CDR1 MNHNY, CDR2 SVGAGI (reference sequence). V was clipped by 6 bases and J by 4 bases; unmatched bases: 12. The CDR3 region is CASRGVQGALGTEAFF. As DNA, the CDR3 is TGTGCCAGCAGAGGGGTACAGGGGGCGCTAGGCACTGAAGCTTTCTTT.

Many counts were recorded for this clonotype. The chain employs TRBV5-1 and TRBJ2-7; the match to TRBD1 covers 10 bases. Germline CDR1 is SGHRS and CDR2 is YFSETQ. With 4 bases clipped from V and 2 bases from J, the junction kept 6 bases outside the gene matches. The CDR3 consists of 15 residues. CDR3 sequence: CASSHGQGGPYEQYF. CDR3 in DNA: TGCGCCAGCAGCCACGGACAGGGGGGACCCTACGAGCAGTACTTC.

In this sample, this clonotype turned up many times. The V and J genes are TRBV7-2 and TRBJ1-2; TRBD1 agrees at 9 bases. The CDR3 has 15 amino acids. With 4 bases clipped from V and 4 bases from J, the junction kept 7 bases outside the gene matches. Germline CDR1 and CDR2: SGHTA and FQGNSA. CDR3 DNA sequence: TGTGCCAGCAGCTGGCCACAGGGGGCCAGCTATGGCTACACCTTC. Its translation is CASSWPQGASYGYTF.

This clonotype came up many times. The chain uses TRBV29-1 and TRBJ2-7; tentatively, D is TRBD2 (6 bases). The CDR3 spans 13 residues. Germline V CDR1 and CDR2: SQVTM, ANQGSEA. Trimming took 0 bases from V and 6 from J, leaving 12 bases between them. The CDR3 coding sequence is TGCAGCGTTGAAGAAAGGGCCGGGGGCGAGCAGTACTTC. Residues: CSVEERAGGEQYF.

The chain joins TRBV7-9 to TRBJ1-1, with D maybe TRBD1 (5 bases). The CDR3 contains 15 residues. Germline CDR1 SEHNR, CDR2 FQNEAQ (reference sequence). V lost 1 base to trimming and J lost 5 bases, with 14 bases between them. The CDR3 loop reads CASSLGTLGGTEAFF. The CDR3 DNA follows: TGTGCCAGCAGCTTAGGGACCCTGGGGGGAACTGAAGCTTTCTTT.

The J gene is TRBJ2-7, the V gene TRBV19; 14 nucleotides align to TRBD2. The germline V gene has CDR1 LNHDA and CDR2 SQIVND (reference sequence). The CDR3 contains 16 residues. After removal of 7 bases from V and 2 bases from J, the junction contained 7 bases not matched to a gene. CDR3 loop: CASMGTSGGETYEQYF. CDR3 coding DNA: TGTGCCAGTATGGGGACTAGCGGGGGAGAAACCTACGAGCAGTACTTC.

Concerning this clonotype: One end of the junction does not line up with germline, which may come from a read error. The chain uses TRBV6-2 or TRBV6-3 and TRBJ2-6; D perhaps matches TRBD1 (5 bases). This CDR3 region has 20 residues. The V gene's germline CDR1 is MNHEY and CDR2 SVGEGT. The DNA of the CDR3 is TGTGCCAGCAGCAGGTTGAAAGAGACAGACGGATTCTCTGGGGCCAACGCCCTGACTTTC. Its protein product is CASSRLKETDGFSGANALTF.

This clonotype was recorded many times. The V and J genes are TRBV5-6 and TRBJ2-6; TRBD1 matches at 9 bases. V shed 5 bases and J 6 bases; nucleotides not matched to a gene: 12. The CDR3 is made up of 17 amino acids. Germline V gene data show CDR1 as SGHDT and CDR2 as YYEEEE. Written as DNA, the CDR3 is TGTGCCAGCAGGGAACAGGGGGCCCTCAGTGCGGCCAACGTCCTGACTTTC. Its protein product is CASREQGALSAANVLTF.

The rearrangement uses TRBV9 and TRBJ2-3; tentatively, D is TRBD1 or TRBD2 (5 bases each). V lost 4 bases, J lost 2 bases, and 20 bases lay in between. This CDR3 has 17 residues. Germline-derived CDR1 and CDR2 are SGDLS and YYNGEE. For the CDR3, the DNA is TGTGCCAGCAGCCCATCCGGGACCCTCCATCCCACAGATACGCAGTATTTT. This encodes CASSPSGTLHPTDTQYF. The whole variable domain, remainder taken from reference TRBV9 and TRBJ2-3, is DSGVTQTPKHLITATGQRVTLRCSPRSGDLSVYWYQQSLDQGLQFLIQYYNGEERAKGNILERFSAQQFPDLHSELNLSSLELGDSALYFCASSPSGTLHPTDTQYFGPGTRLTVL.

This clonotype was counted ten times or more. This sequence joins TRBV7-9 and TRBJ2-5; no firm D call. CDR1 SEHNR and CDR2 FQNEAQ come from the germline V gene (reference sequence). The CDR3 contains 15 residues. With 6 bases removed from V and 1 base from J, the gap between germline ends came to 15 bases. In DNA form, the CDR3 reads TGTGCCAGCAGGCCATCCCCGGGCTTCCAAGAGACCCAGTACTTC. Protein sequence: CASRPSPGFQETQYF. Full variable domain (rest looked up from reference TRBV7-9 and TRBJ2-5): DTGVSQNPRHKITKRGQNVTFRCDPISEHNRLYWYRQTLGQGPEFLTYFQNEAQLEKSRLLSDRFSAERPKGSFSTLEIQRTEQGDSAMYLCASRPSPGFQETQYFGPGTRLLVL.

V is TRBV4-1 and J is TRBJ1-1, with TRBD1 matching over 9 bases. CDR3 size: 14 residues. V was clipped by 8 bases and J by 5 bases; unmatched bases: 9. Germline loops: CDR1 MGHRA, CDR2 YSYEKL. The CDR3 protein is CASCIQGADTEAFF. CDR3 nucleotide sequence: TGCGCCAGCTGCATACAGGGGGCGGATACTGAAGCTTTCTTT.

Here the CDR3 DNA reads TGTGCCAGCAGTTACCCACGGGGACAGTCGTCCTCCGGTGAGCAGTTCTTC. This sequence encodes CASSYPRGQSSSGEQFF. This sequence joins TRBV6-2 or TRBV6-3 and TRBJ2-1, with 7 positions matching TRBD1. The CDR3 extends over 17 amino acids. The V and J ends lost 2 bases and 9 bases, in that order; junction bases with no gene match: 16. From germline, CDR1 is MNHEY and CDR2 SVGEGT.

The V call is TRBV19, the J call TRBJ2-7, with D unresolved. The V gene's germline CDR1 is LNHDA and CDR2 SQIVND (reference sequence). V dropped 7 bases and J dropped 0 bases, with 13 bases sitting between them. This CDR3 has 14 residues. The CDR3 region has the DNA TGTGCCAGTAAACCTACGGGTGTCTCCTACGAGCAGTACTTC. Translation gives CASKPTGVSYEQYF.

This clonotype was recorded once. The rearrangement uses TRBV27 and TRBJ2-3; 11 bases line up with TRBD2. Germline V gene data show CDR1 as MNHEY and CDR2 as SMNVEV (reference sequence). The CDR3 spans 16 residues. V was clipped by 5 bases and J by 3 bases; unmatched bases: 7. The CDR3 reads CASSPDWTSGTDTQYF. The CDR3 bases are TGTGCCAGCAGTCCCGATTGGACTAGCGGGACAGATACGCAGTATTTT.

This sequence joins TRBV7-9 and TRBJ2-7, with D perhaps matching TRBD1 (6 bases). V was trimmed by 6 bases and J by 5 bases, leaving 11 bases between them. In germline, CDR1 is SEHNR, CDR2 FQNEAQ (reference sequence). The CDR3 extends over 12 amino acids. The CDR3 sequence is CASRTAGDEQYF. DNA of the CDR3: TGTGCCAGCAGGACGGCAGGGGACGAGCAGTACTTC.

This clonotype was recorded many times. This sequence joins TRBV2 and TRBJ1-3, with D unresolved. The ends were cut back, 6 bases at V and 4 bases at J, with 16 bases in the middle. The CDR3 is 15 residues long. Germline V gene sequence: CDR1 SNHLY, CDR2 FYNNEI. This CDR3 is CASSRDAASGNTIYF. Here the CDR3 DNA reads TGTGCCAGCAGCAGAGACGCTGCCTCAGGAAACACCATATATTTT.

Comments on this clonotype: A read error may produce the germline difference seen at one junction end. V is TRBV4-3 and J is TRBJ1-1; D is possibly TRBD1 (5 bases). There are 17 residues in the CDR3. Germline V CDR1 and CDR2: LGHNA, YSLEER. CDR3 in amino acids: CANSQDPEGLSAAEAFF. Here the CDR3 DNA reads TGCGCCAACAGCCAAGATCCGGAGGGGCTGAGTGCCGCTGAAGCTTTCTTT.